The 29 T cell receptor beta chains reported below all come from one sample, sequenced in a study of glioma-infiltrating T cells after dendritic cell vaccination. Method: immunoSEQ multiplex PCR; TCRdb's copy keeps in-frame clones and lacks some. The sample has approximately 91,000 clones; 81% are singletons. Time point: after dendritic cell vaccination, including at tumor progression/relapse. Material: blood, obtained after dendritic cell vaccination. These receptor sequences come from a human donor with glioblastoma.

V usage is TRBV29-1 and J usage is TRBJ2-3, with TRBD1 identical over 8 bases. This CDR3 region has 12 residues. V was clipped by 5 bases and J by 5 bases; unmatched bases: 3. Per the germline V gene, CDR1 is SQVTM and CDR2 is ANQGSEA. CDR3 region: CSVRTGIDTQYF. The CDR3 bases are TGCAGCGTTCGGACAGGGATAGATACGCAGTATTTT.

In this sample, this clone turned up a few times. The chain joins TRBV7-9 to TRBJ1-3; D possibly corresponds to TRBD1 (5 bases). Between the trimmed V and J ends, which lost 5 bases and 6 bases, there was a span of 20 bases. The CDR3 is 16 residues long. From germline, CDR1 is SEHNR and CDR2 FQNEAQ (reference sequence). CDR3 protein: CASSLPRREGENTIYF. The CDR3 coding sequence is TGTGCCAGCAGCCTCCCGCGCCGTGAAGGGGAAAACACCATATATTTT.

This sequence joins TRBV6-5 and TRBJ2-1, with 8 nucleotides matching TRBD1. This CDR3 comprises 14 residues. Germline CDR1 MNHEY, CDR2 SVGAGI. J gave up 7 bases and V 6 bases, and 8 bases lay outside the gene matches. The CDR3 DNA reads as TGTGCCAGCAGGGGGACAGGTCTAGGTAATGAGCAGTTCTTC. It is translated as CASRGTGLGNEQFF.

This clone was recorded once. The chain couples TRBV6-1 to TRBJ2-1; 7 bases fit TRBD2. The J segment lost 2 bases and the V segment lost 3 bases, leaving 7 bases of the junction unmatched. The CDR3 totals 16 residues. Germline V gives CDR1 MNHNS, CDR2 SASEGT. CDR3 in amino acids: CASSDPAGYTYNEQFF. The DNA for the CDR3 is TGTGCCAGCAGTGACCCAGCGGGATACACCTACAATGAGCAGTTCTTC.

The chain is built from TRBV5-1 and TRBJ2-5; D is perhaps TRBD1 (5 bases). CDR1 is SGHRS, CDR2 YFSETQ, per germline. The ends were cut back, 4 bases at V and 5 bases at J, with 15 bases in the middle. The CDR3 extends over 14 amino acids. CDR3 nucleotides: TGCGCCAGCAGCGGCACCACAGGTGGGGAGACCCAGTACTTC. Its translation: CASSGTTGGETQYF.

The rearrangement joins TRBV29-1 to TRBJ1-1; 8 positions match TRBD1. Germline V lookup: CDR1 SQVTM, CDR2 ANQGSEA. The CDR3 runs 16 residues. V lost 6 bases and J lost 0; bases outside the gene matches: 12. The CDR3 DNA reads TGCAGCGTCCAGAGGCCGGGACAGGCCATGAACACTGAAGCTTTCTTT. Encoded protein: CSVQRPGQAMNTEAFF.

In its sample, this clone was seen a few times. This chain links TRBV4-2 with TRBJ1-2; 7 nucleotides align to TRBD1. The CDR3 loop spans 15 amino acids. Germline CDR1 and CDR2: LGHNA and YNFKEQ. The V segment lost 4 bases and the J segment 5 bases; nucleotides outside the gene matches: 10. CDR3 amino acids: CASSPARQGEYGYTF. The CDR3 DNA is TGTGCCAGCAGCCCCGCCCGGCAGGGGGAGTATGGCTACACCTTC.

This clone was seen repeatedly, ten times or more. The chain links TRBV5-1 to TRBJ1-5, with D hard to call. The CDR3 has 13 residues. V was trimmed by 0 bases and J by 2 bases, leaving 3 bases between them. Germline CDR1 is SGHRS and CDR2 is YFSETQ. The CDR3 reads CASSLAGNQPQHF. Written as DNA, the CDR3 is TGCGCCAGCAGCTTGGCCGGCAATCAGCCCCAGCATTTT.

The chain links TRBV5-1 to TRBJ1-4, with D unclear. This CDR3 is 14 amino acids long. V was clipped by 2 bases and J by 8 bases, with 13 bases between them. Looked up from germline, CDR1 is SGHRS and CDR2 is YFSETQ. The CDR3 region has the DNA TGCGCCAGCAGCTTCTCCCGGGAGGGAGAAAAACTGTTTTTT. This gives the protein CASSFSREGEKLFF.

The V call is TRBV6-1, the J call TRBJ2-1; 10 bases line up with TRBD2. Germline CDR1 is MNHNS and CDR2 is SASEGT. There are 16 residues in the CDR3. V lost 3 bases and J lost 4; bases outside the gene matches: 6. The CDR3 DNA sequence: TGTGCCAGCAGTGACAGCGGGGGGGCGGGGTACAATGAGCAGTTCTTC. Residues: CASSDSGGAGYNEQFF.

The chain joins TRBV5-1 to TRBJ2-1, with no clear D. This CDR3 region has 13 residues. V gave up 0 bases and J gave up 6 bases, with 7 bases separating them. Germline V gene lookup returns CDR1 SGHRS and CDR2 YFSETQ. CDR3 sequence (DNA): TGCGCCAGCAGCTTGGCACTAAGCAATGAGCAGTTCTTC. Translation: CASSLALSNEQFF.

This chain joins TRBV6-5 and TRBJ1-2; 10 bases are shared with TRBD1. CDR1 and CDR2 from the germline V gene are MNHEY and SVGAGI. CDR3 size: 16 residues. The V gene end was trimmed by 2 bases and the J gene end by 0 bases; junction bases not matched to a gene: 3. In DNA form, the CDR3 reads TGTGCCAGCAGTTACGACAGGGGGCTTTCTAACTATGGCTACACCTTC. It is translated as CASSYDRGLSNYGYTF.

This clone occurred a few times. The chain recombines TRBV19 with TRBJ2-2; no firm D call. The germline CDR1 and CDR2 sequences are LNHDA and SQIVND (reference sequence). The length of the CDR3 is 14 residues. Deletions cut 4 bases from V and 4 bases from J, with 10 bases between. The CDR3, as DNA: TGTGCCAGTAGTAGTGCCACAATCACCGGGGAGCTGTTTTTT. Amino acids: CASSSATITGELFF.

This chain links TRBV30 with TRBJ1-5, with D perhaps TRBD1 (6 bases). This CDR3 spans 14 amino acids. CDR1 is GTSNPN, CDR2 SVGIG, per germline (reference sequence). Trimming left V 3 bases short and J 1 base short, with 10 bases between. The CDR3 region is CAWRTQGSNQPQHF. The CDR3 region has the DNA TGTGCCTGGAGAACCCAGGGGAGCAATCAGCCCCAGCATTTT. The whole variable domain, remainder taken from reference TRBV30 and TRBJ1-5, is SQTIHQWPATLVQPVGSPLSLECTVEGTSNPNLYWYRQAAGRGLQLLFYSVGIGQISSEVPQNLSASRPQDRQFILSSKKLLLSDSGFYLCAWRTQGSNQPQHFGDGTRLSIL.

This chain uses TRBV7-8 with TRBJ1-2; D not resolved. The V gene lost 1 base and the J gene lost 5 bases, with 17 bases spanning the gap. CDR1 is SGHVS and CDR2 is FQNEAQ in the germline V gene. The CDR3 has 16 amino acids. The CDR3 coding sequence is TGTGCCAGCAGCTTAGTCGGCCAGAGGCCCCCGTATGGCTACACCTTC. As protein: CASSLVGQRPPYGYTF.

This chain links TRBV7-9 with TRBJ2-1, with TRBD1 as a possible D gene (6 bases). This CDR3 has 16 amino acids. The V end was cut by 4 bases, the J end by 7 bases, with 20 bases between. CDR1 SEHNR and CDR2 FQNEAQ come from the germline V gene (reference sequence). CDR3 region: CASSSLRGPRGNEQFF. DNA for the CDR3: TGTGCCAGCAGCTCCCTTAGGGGCCCAAGGGGGAATGAGCAGTTCTTC.

The chain links TRBV5-1 to TRBJ2-7, with a weak D call TRBD2 (6 bases). Germline V gene sequence: CDR1 SGHRS, CDR2 YFSETQ. V was cut by 4 bases and J by 3 bases, with 20 bases left in between. This CDR3 contains 16 residues. Here the CDR3 DNA reads TGCGCCAGCAGCATCACGGTTGGGGGGAGTCTCTACGAGCAGTACGTC. It specifies CASSITVGGSLYEQYV.

The J gene is TRBJ1-3, the V gene TRBV25-1; perhaps TRBD1 as D (5 bases). The CDR3 runs 17 residues. Per germline, CDR1 MGHDK and CDR2 SYGVNS. Trimming pared 2 bases from V and 0 bases from J, leaving 14 bases between. The CDR3 DNA is TGTGCCAGCAGTGAAAGCACAGGAACCGTCTCTGGAAACACCATATATTTT. It yields the protein CASSESTGTVSGNTIYF.

There are a few counts of this clone. The gene calls are TRBV7-9 and TRBJ2-1; 14 nucleotides match TRBD2. V lost 5 bases and J lost 4; bases outside the gene matches: 10. The CDR3 runs to 18 residues. Germline CDR1 is SEHNR and CDR2 is FQNEAQ (reference sequence). The CDR3 coding sequence is TGTGCCAGCAGCCCAGGACTAGCGGGAGGTTTCAGGTACAATGAGCAGTTCTTC. It yields the protein CASSPGLAGGFRYNEQFF.

The J gene is TRBJ1-1, the V gene TRBV5-1; D is ambiguous. The CDR3 is made up of 15 amino acids. The V end lost 5 bases, the J end lost 4 bases, and 18 bases lay between the germline ends. Looked up from germline, CDR1 is SGHRS and CDR2 is YFSETQ. CDR3 nucleotides: TGCGCCAGCAGGCAGTCCCCCCAAACGGGCACTGAAGCTTTCTTT. Amino acid sequence: CASRQSPQTGTEAFF.

The genes are TRBV29-1 and TRBJ2-7; weak D call: TRBD2 (5 bases). Germline CDR1 is SQVTM and CDR2 is ANQGSEA. The CDR3 is 11 residues long. Trimming removed 4 bases from V and 4 bases from J, with 8 bases in between. The CDR3 sequence: CSVAREYEQYF. CDR3 nucleotides: TGCAGCGTTGCAAGGGAGTACGAGCAGTACTTC.

This clone has a handful of counts. This chain uses TRBV18 with TRBJ1-3; D ambiguous. V lost 1 base, J lost 1 base, and 8 bases lay in between. The V gene's germline CDR1 is KGHSH and CDR2 LQKENI. CDR3 length: 15 residues. CDR3 residues: CASSPLPESGNTIYF. In DNA form, the CDR3 reads TGTGCCAGCTCACCACTCCCAGAATCTGGAAACACCATATATTTT.

The rearrangement joins TRBV7-4 to TRBJ2-3; no reliable D call. Trimming removed 5 bases from V and 6 bases from J, with 9 bases in between. The CDR3 contains 12 residues. The germline gives CDR1 SGHVT, CDR2 SQSDAQ. CDR3 coding DNA: TGTGCCAGCAGCACTAACACGGATACGCAGTATTTT. Translated, it gives CASSTNTDTQYF.

This clone was recorded once. The rearrangement uses TRBV7-9 and TRBJ2-1, with 10 positions matching TRBD2. CDR1 is SEHNR and CDR2 is FQNEAQ in the germline V gene (reference sequence). The V and J ends lost 4 bases and 7 bases, in that order; junction bases with no gene match: 13. This CDR3 is built from 17 residues. The CDR3 reads CASSSHFEAGGRNEQFF. The CDR3 DNA sequence: TGTGCCAGCAGCTCCCACTTTGAAGCGGGGGGGAGGAATGAGCAGTTCTTC.

This clone was seen only once. The chain has TRBV19 and TRBJ2-7; 7 bases fit TRBD1. This CDR3 comprises 14 residues. Germline V gene sequence: CDR1 LNHDA, CDR2 SQIVND (reference sequence). Trimming cost V 5 bases and J 3 bases; bases outside gene matches: 7. This CDR3 reads CASSQIGQDYEQYF. CDR3 bases: TGTGCCAGTAGTCAGATAGGACAGGACTACGAGCAGTACTTC.

The chain joins TRBV29-1 to TRBJ1-2; possible D gene TRBD1, 6 bases. V was clipped by 1 base and J by 7 bases, with 10 bases between them. Per germline, CDR1 SQVTM and CDR2 ANQGSEA. CDR3 length: 12 amino acids. The CDR3 nucleotides are TGCAGCGTTGAAGGGACAGATCGTGGCTACACCTTC. This sequence encodes CSVEGTDRGYTF.

The chain is built from TRBV7-2 and TRBJ2-1; D is uncertain. Germline lookup yields CDR1 SGHTA and CDR2 FQGNSA. CDR3 size: 13 residues. Trimming took off 3 bases at V and 6 bases at J, with 9 bases between the two ends. CDR3 DNA: TGTGCCAGCAGCTTGCGATTCGGCAATGAGCAGTTCTTC. This codes for CASSLRFGNEQFF.

DNA for the CDR3: TGTGCCAGCAGCTTGTCAGGGGACACAGATACGCAGTATTTT. It specifies CASSLSGDTDTQYF. This chain joins TRBV5-6 and TRBJ2-3; tentatively, D is TRBD1 (6 bases). Trimming took off 1 base at V and 2 bases at J, with 8 bases between the two ends. Germline CDR1 reads SGHDT; CDR2 reads YYEEEE. The CDR3 is made up of 14 amino acids.

V and J are TRBV29-1 and TRBJ2-1, with TRBD1 matching over 8 bases. CDR1 SQVTM and CDR2 ANQGSEA come from the germline V gene. V shed 6 bases, J shed 6 bases, and the junction held 10 bases outside the gene matches. The CDR3 loop spans 14 amino acids. The chain's CDR3 is CSVTGQAASNEQFF. CDR3 DNA sequence: TGCAGCGTAACGGGACAGGCAGCGAGCAATGAGCAGTTCTTC.